These T cell receptor beta chains were read from a single sample in a study of ipilimumab plus nivolumab after autologous stem cell transplantation. Sequencing used immunoSEQ multiplex PCR; TCRdb keeps in-frame clones, though not all of them. The sample has about 12,000 clones; about 70% are singletons. Sample: PBMCs, taken in a trial of ipilimumab plus nivolumab as post-transplant consolidation. These receptors were taken from a male donor with diffuse large B-cell lymphoma. The CDR3 runs from the conserved cysteine through the conserved F or W. D genes are given only for firm matches. Clone size is given for some rows only: seen once, a few or many times, or a class if the clone is expanded.

V gene,J gene,D gene,CDR3 length,clone size,CDR3 protein,CDR3 DNA
TRBV28,TRBJ1-2,-,12,once,CASTVTGNGYTF,TGTGCCAGCACGGTGACAGGCAATGGCTACACCTTC
TRBV4-3,TRBJ2-7,-,15,-,CASSQEQGLPYEQYF,TGCGCCAGCAGCCAGGAACAGGGACTGCCCTACGAGCAGTACTTC
TRBV29-1,TRBJ2-5,-,14,-,CSVERGSSGGTQYF,TGCAGCGTTGAACGGGGGTCCTCAGGAGGGACCCAGTACTTC
TRBV5-4,TRBJ2-7,-,16,-,CASSPSFAGIAYEQYF,TGTGCCAGCAGCCCCTCATTCGCGGGTATCGCCTACGAGCAGTACTTC
TRBV5-5,TRBJ1-1,-,13,once,CASSLTKYTEAFF,TGTGCCAGCAGCTTGACAAAATACACTGAAGCTTTCTTT
TRBV6-6,TRBJ2-7,TRBD1,15,medium-sized,CASRPDRGGTYEQYF,TGTGCCAGCAGGCCAGACAGGGGGGGAACCTACGAGCAGTACTTC
TRBV5-4,TRBJ2-7,TRBD2,18,-,CASSYRLAGLLVEPPQYF,TGTGCCAGCAGTTATAGACTAGCGGGGCTCCTAGTCGAGCCACCGCAGTACTTC
TRBV5-1,TRBJ2-7,TRBD2,15,-,CASRLDTGLAYEQYF,TGCGCCAGCAGATTGGATACCGGACTAGCGTACGAGCAGTACTTC
TRBV5-1,TRBJ2-1,TRBD2,14,-,CASSLFTGRDEQFF,TGCGCCAGCAGCTTGTTTACTGGGAGGGATGAGCAGTTCTTC
TRBV7-6,TRBJ2-5,-,14,few,CASSLALLRETQYF,TGTGCCAGCAGCTTAGCGCTGCTAAGGGAGACCCAGTACTTC
TRBV2,TRBJ2-1,TRBD2,14,-,CASSIAGAYNEQFF,TGTGCCAGCAGTATAGCGGGGGCGTACAATGAGCAGTTCTTC
TRBV6-5,TRBJ1-1,-,13,-,CASSSPLRVRTFF,TGTGCCAGCAGTTCCCCCCTTAGGGTGAGGACTTTCTTT
TRBV7-6,TRBJ1-1,TRBD1,18,-,CASSLANTKNDRGTEAFF,TGTGCCAGCAGCTTAGCGAACACGAAAAATGACAGGGGCACTGAAGCTTTCTTT
TRBV7-9,TRBJ2-7,-,15,-,CASSLAEARSGEQYF,TGTGCCAGCAGCTTAGCGGAGGCCAGATCTGGCGAGCAGTACTTC
TRBV29-1,TRBJ2-2,TRBD2,15,-,CSVEGLAGVTGELFF,TGCAGCGTCGAGGGACTAGCGGGGGTTACCGGGGAGCTGTTTTTT
TRBV5-6,TRBJ2-7,-,16,medium-sized,CASSLEGVRRAYEQYF,TGTGCCAGCAGCTTGGAGGGGGTGCGACGGGCCTACGAGCAGTACTTC
TRBV9,TRBJ1-2,-,14,-,CASSVEVSTYGYTF,TGTGCCAGCAGCGTAGAGGTCAGCACCTATGGCTACACCTTC
TRBV5-6,TRBJ2-5,-,14,-,CASSSASLRETQYF,TGTGCCAGCAGCTCGGCTAGCTTGCGGGAGACCCAGTACTTC
TRBV7-9,TRBJ2-2,TRBD1,17,-,CASSQHPRAGGTGELFF,TGTGCCAGCAGCCAGCATCCGAGGGCAGGGGGCACCGGGGAGCTGTTTTTT
TRBV4-3,TRBJ2-2,-,17,-,CASSQVLLPRPTGELFF,TGCGCCAGCAGCCAAGTTCTCCTCCCCAGGCCCACCGGGGAGCTGTTTTTT
TRBV4-2,TRBJ1-1,-,17,-,CASSHLRSPGLNTEAFF,TGTGCCAGCAGCCACCTAAGATCCCCGGGGTTGAACACTGAAGCTTTCTTT
TRBV19,TRBJ2-7,-,15,-,CASSILPGPHYEQYF,TGTGCCAGTAGTATTCTTCCGGGGCCCCACTACGAGCAGTACTTC
TRBV6-1,TRBJ1-2,-,13,once,CASSGPGVAFWAF,TGTGCCAGCAGTGGTCCGGGGGTAGCATTTTGGGCCTTC
TRBV9,TRBJ2-2,-,12,-,CASSGNTGELFF,TGTGCCAGCAGCGGTAACACCGGGGAGCTGTTTTTT
TRBV27,TRBJ1-2,-,12,-,CASRGGRYGYTF,TGTGCCAGCAGGGGGGGCAGGTACGGCTACACCTTC
TRBV5-6,TRBJ1-1,-,13,-,CASSPGGGTEAFF,TGTGCCAGCAGCCCCGGAGGAGGCACTGAAGCTTTCTTT
TRBV27,TRBJ2-3,TRBD2,14,-,CASSSGLAPDTQYF,TGTGCCAGCAGTTCGGGACTAGCCCCAGATACGCAGTATTTT
TRBV5-1,TRBJ2-7,-,16,-,CASSWTGLPGHYEQYF,TGCGCCAGCAGCTGGACCGGGTTACCCGGACACTACGAGCAGTACTTC